This TCR beta chain was sequenced for a study of cytomegalovirus exposure and HLA in healthy donors (dated by TCRdb to about 2017). About the investigation overall: An earlier analysis of more than 550 of the donors reported 250 to 350 Gb of sequence data and 117 million unique TCR beta sequences obtained from roughly 180 million T cells. An early release covering roughly 600 HLA-typed donors comprised about 300 gigabases of sequencing data and tens of millions of unique TCR sequences. Of the approximately 400 genotyped donors, around 81% fell in the genetic ancestry cluster associated with self-reported Caucasian donors. The study was designed to test whether signatures of past pathogen exposure could be identified by cataloging public T cell receptors. Using immunosequencing, the study profiled T cell repertoires from 666 subjects and related those repertoires to cytomegalovirus serostatus. Along with the roughly 700-subject first cohort, a separate validation cohort of around 120 different subjects was used. The study combined high-throughput TCR immunosequencing, statistical association of individual TCRs with disease status, and machine learning to predict cytomegalovirus infection status. To study patterns of TCR occurrence, a later analysis re-analyzed previously published TCR beta repertoires from around 700 donors and added high-resolution HLA genotyping. Rather than using new phenotypic data, the later analysis identified candidate immune exposures from TCR beta sequences and from how often those sequences occurred across donors. An earlier analysis of several hundred of the donors used high-throughput TCR beta sequencing to judge whether each TCR beta V gene segment behaved as functional or pseudogenic. Donor age, sex, ethnicity and CMV serostatus were compiled alongside the repertoire data. Genome-wide SNP genotypes for about 55% of the roughly 670 donors were used in a later genetic analysis, which treated that subset as a discovery cohort. Every discovery cohort repertoire had been produced on one sequencing platform. HLA typing covered class I and class II loci at four-digit resolution. The number of typed donors differed by locus: roughly 629-640 for A, B, C, DRB1 and DQB1; some 500 for DQA1; around 610 for DPA1; and some 450 for DPB1. Four or five DR-DQ haplotypes were handled as single units for association and clustering because linkage in the cohort was strong. Across some 400 genotyped donors of the cohort, an average of about 250,000 unique TCR beta nucleotide sequences per donor were sequenced, and roughly 20% of those sequences were non-productive. Broad study findings and their caveats: Linkage disequilibrium might explain the correlated functional status among segregating V segments, but an unknown experimental factor could not be ruled out. A later genetic analysis associated a missense DCLRE1C variant with V-gene and J-gene trimming of TCR beta chains, and an independent cohort replicated the association. In vitro tests confirmed that a few of the cytomegalovirus-associated TCR beta chains recognize cytomegalovirus antigens. Immune exposure information for the cohort was limited to CMV serostatus. Broadly in line with IMGT annotations, most TCR beta V segments showed up in productive rearrangements about 87% or about 30% of the time in an earlier analysis of roughly 590 of the donors. A group of highly shared sequence variants was considered likely to be a technical artifact of the sequencing pipeline. Sequencing depth was assumed to be roughly uniform across donors in the presence/absence analyses, though that assumption may not hold. Because HLA typing was unavailable for some donors at each locus, only the typed subset was used in association tests. A later analysis reported that several top co-occurrence clusters appeared linked to parvovirus B19, influenza, CMV and Epstein-Barr virus. Compared with equally common non-associated chains, HLA-associated TCR beta chains in a later analysis were more clonally expanded and had lower generation probabilities. The classifier was reported to diagnose cytomegalovirus status with high specificity and sensitivity in both the original cohort and the validation cohort. A further reported finding was that TCR beta sequences accurately predicted the HLA-A and HLA-B alleles for most subjects in the first cohort. In a later analysis, around 15,000 TCR beta sequences were associated with specific HLA alleles at a false discovery rate of 0.05. Because counts were too low, roughly 16 rarely observed V segments, including chromosome 9 orphons, were left out of the earlier analysis of roughly 600 of the donors. It was suggested by the authors that the approach could potentially be generalized to other disease states and immunological phenotypes. In a later genetic analysis, fewer N-insertions in productive TCRs were reported among donors in an Asian-associated ancestry cluster than the roughly 700-donor mean. Some IMGT-functional V segments, including TRBV6-2 and TRBV6-3, could not be distinguished by the 87-base-pair reads and were therefore excluded. Across donors, most TCR sequences were observed very rarely, whereas some public TCRs were present in many individuals. According to a later analysis, most CMV-associated TCR beta chains appeared to be HLA-restricted, and the HLA associations seemed to be driven largely by CMV exposure. In a later analysis, the rate of TCR association differed among HLA loci, with DRB1 alleles having the most associated TCRs and HLA-C alleles having the fewest. In the study, roughly 160 TCR beta chains were listed as associated with cytomegalovirus. In this cohort, only TCR beta chains were sequenced, and detectable features were limited by the absence of alpha or paired-chain data. When HLA alleles, especially DR and DQ, strongly co-occurred, TCR associations were difficult to assign to individual alleles.

Library creation used the immunoSEQ multiplex PCR assay. For the multiplex PCR, a mixture combining 60 forward primers for TCR Vbeta segments and 13 reverse primers for TCR Jbeta segments was used. The CDR3 region of rearranged TCR beta genes was amplified from genomic DNA with a multiplex PCR assay. Amplified TCR beta libraries were sequenced as 87-base-pair reads on the Illumina HiSeq System. The study's own analysis went as follows. A later analysis tallied roughly 78 million unique TCR beta chains across the 700 or so repertoires, and about 12 million of those chains were shared by two or more donors. Raw reads were error-corrected and collapsed into unique sequences by a nearest-neighbor algorithm in which closely related sequences were merged to remove PCR and sequencing errors. To assign V, D and J gene segments, CDR3 sequences were aligned to IMGT reference sequences. For a sequence to be retained, a match of at least six nucleotides was required to both a V gene segment and a J gene segment. Rearrangements were classified as productive when the CDR3 lacked stop codons and remained in frame with V and J, and all other rearrangements were classified as non-productive. Following IMGT convention, CDR3 was defined as the stretch from the second conserved V-encoded cysteine up to the conserved J-encoded phenylalanine. In an earlier analysis of approximately 500 of the donors, sequences lacking an unambiguous match to a single V gene segment were excluded. An earlier analysis of a few hundred of the donors classified V segments as functional when productive rearrangements were above 56.7% and as segregating when the standard deviation between donors was above 5%. A statistical classification framework was developed to diagnose cytomegalovirus status using the catalog of TCR beta chain sequences. In a later analysis, TCR nucleotide sequences were compared against IMGT/GENE-DB human TR gene sequences so that V and J genes could be assigned. A later analysis assigned CDR3 sequences and most-parsimonious VDJ recombination scenarios with the TCRdist pipeline. A later analysis defined each TCR beta chain by its CDR3 amino acid sequence plus V-gene family, and excluded reads lacking a unique V-gene family. As a way to deal with suspected cross-contamination and a sequencing artifact, a later analysis dropped 640 or so nucleotide sequences that were highly shared and had low generation probability. In a later analysis, a clonal expansion index was calculated for each public chain from normalized within-repertoire ranks of inferred template counts. In a later analysis, generation probabilities were computed with a VDJ recombination model fitted to out-of-frame rearrangements, and the resulting probabilities were checked against IGoR. In a later analysis, TCR-TCR, TCR-HLA and TCR-CMV co-occurrence was scored with hypergeometric tests, and a repertoire-size bias correction was applied to TCR pairs. A later analysis estimated false discovery rates by permuting HLA or CMV assignments 20 times. In a later analysis, co-occurring TCRs were grouped with DBSCAN, and TCRdist sequence similarity was added when clustering was performed within HLA-allele-positive subsets. Repertoires with fewer than 30,000 or more than 120,000 public chains were left out of co-occurrence clustering, as were about five repertoires with anomalous nucleotide sharing. Drawn from immuneACCESS, this table holds only the in-frame rearrangements with V and J called that TCRdb kept. Clones are partly lost; checked studies trace under half to an unresolved V gene and leave the rest unexplained. V and J calls plus clone size are reproduced from that table; the DNA served to infer D and trimming. Recorded for this sample are about 77,000 clones; roughly 74% of them occurred a single time. The ten largest clones capture approximately 3.4% of the sample.

The cohort consisted of fewer than 700 healthy bone marrow donors. All cohort members were sampled while nominally healthy, although unrecorded immune exposures were likely present. The donor tested CMV seronegative, placing the donor among the 350 to 400 seronegative members of the cohort. Each donor provided a peripheral blood sample, and peripheral blood mononuclear cells were used for TCR beta sequencing. Genomic DNA was extracted from the blood cell samples with the Qiagen DNeasy Blood Extraction Kit. The CDR1 and CDR2 encoded by the germline V gene (reference sequence) are MNHNY and SVGAGI. Trimming costs V 2 bases and J 4 bases, and their ends lie 14 bases apart. The CDR3 spans 15 residues, from the cysteine through the phenylalanine. The kept DNA is CDR3 alone, 45 bases in frame from the first base. To note about this clone: No antigen is known for it. The input lacks base qualities; no much larger clone sits a single base away.

The TCR originated in a man aged 35 to 55 in good health and CMV-seronegative. The rearranged chain carries TRBV6-6 and TRBJ1-1; confidence is insufficient to name the D gene. The sequenced sample consisted of PBMCs. The DNA is as follows: TGTGCCAGCAGTTACCCACCCAGTGGTGGCACTGAAGCTTTCTTT. Translated, this gives CASSYPPSGGTEAFF.